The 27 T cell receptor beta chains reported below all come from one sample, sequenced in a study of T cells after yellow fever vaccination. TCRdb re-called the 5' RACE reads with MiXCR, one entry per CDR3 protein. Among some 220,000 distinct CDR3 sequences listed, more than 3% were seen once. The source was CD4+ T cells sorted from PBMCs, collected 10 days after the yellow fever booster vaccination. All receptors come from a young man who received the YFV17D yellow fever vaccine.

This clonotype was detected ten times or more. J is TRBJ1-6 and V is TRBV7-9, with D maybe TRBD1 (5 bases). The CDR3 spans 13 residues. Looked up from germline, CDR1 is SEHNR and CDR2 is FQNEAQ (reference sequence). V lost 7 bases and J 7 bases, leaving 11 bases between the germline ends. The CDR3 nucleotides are TGTGCCAGCACCGGCGGGGGGAATTCACCCCTCCACTTT. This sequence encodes CASTGGGNSPLHF.

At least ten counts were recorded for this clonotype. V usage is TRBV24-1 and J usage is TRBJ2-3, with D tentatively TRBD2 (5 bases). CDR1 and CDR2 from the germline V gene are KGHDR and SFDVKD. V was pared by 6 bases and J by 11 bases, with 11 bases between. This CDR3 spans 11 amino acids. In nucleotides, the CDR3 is TGTGCCACCAGTACGAGGGAATGGCAGTATTTT. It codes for CATSTREWQYF.

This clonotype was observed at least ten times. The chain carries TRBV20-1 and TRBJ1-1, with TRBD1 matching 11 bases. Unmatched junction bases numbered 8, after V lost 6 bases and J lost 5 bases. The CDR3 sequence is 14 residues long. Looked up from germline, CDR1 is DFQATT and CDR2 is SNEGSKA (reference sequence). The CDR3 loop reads CSATGQGARTEAFF. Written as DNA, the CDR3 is TGCAGTGCGACAGGACAGGGGGCGAGGACTGAAGCTTTCTTT.

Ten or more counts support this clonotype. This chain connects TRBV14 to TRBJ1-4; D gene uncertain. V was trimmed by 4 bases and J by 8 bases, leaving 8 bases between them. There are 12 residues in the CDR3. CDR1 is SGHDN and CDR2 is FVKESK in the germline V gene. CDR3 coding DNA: TGTGCCAGCAGCCGAATTCGCGAAAAACTGTTTTTT. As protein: CASSRIREKLFF.

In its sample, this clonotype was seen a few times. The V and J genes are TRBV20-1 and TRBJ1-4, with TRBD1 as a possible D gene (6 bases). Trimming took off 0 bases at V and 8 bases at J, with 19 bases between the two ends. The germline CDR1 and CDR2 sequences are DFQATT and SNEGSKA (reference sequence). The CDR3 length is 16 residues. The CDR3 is CSARDLGGAAGEKLFF. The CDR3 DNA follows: TGCAGTGCTAGAGATCTCGGGGGCGCGGCTGGGGAAAAACTGTTTTTT.

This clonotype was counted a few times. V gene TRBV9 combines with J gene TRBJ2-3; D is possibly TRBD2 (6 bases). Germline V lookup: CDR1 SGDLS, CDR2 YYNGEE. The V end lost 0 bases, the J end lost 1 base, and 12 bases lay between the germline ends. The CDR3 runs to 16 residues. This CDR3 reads CASSVATQRGTDTQYF. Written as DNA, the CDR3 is TGTGCCAGCAGCGTAGCTACTCAGCGGGGCACAGATACGCAGTATTTT.

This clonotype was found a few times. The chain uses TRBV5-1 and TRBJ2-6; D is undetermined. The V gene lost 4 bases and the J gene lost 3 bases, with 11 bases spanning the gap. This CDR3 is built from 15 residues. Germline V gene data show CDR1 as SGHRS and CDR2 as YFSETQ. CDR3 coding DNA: TGCGCCAGCAGCCCCCGAGCCGATGGGGCCAACGTCCTGACTTTC. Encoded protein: CASSPRADGANVLTF.

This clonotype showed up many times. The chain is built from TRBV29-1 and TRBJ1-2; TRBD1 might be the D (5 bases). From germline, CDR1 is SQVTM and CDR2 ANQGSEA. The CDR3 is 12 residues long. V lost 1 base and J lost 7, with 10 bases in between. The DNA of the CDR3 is TGCAGCGTTGAAGGGCAGGGAGGTGGCTACACCTTC. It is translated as CSVEGQGGGYTF.

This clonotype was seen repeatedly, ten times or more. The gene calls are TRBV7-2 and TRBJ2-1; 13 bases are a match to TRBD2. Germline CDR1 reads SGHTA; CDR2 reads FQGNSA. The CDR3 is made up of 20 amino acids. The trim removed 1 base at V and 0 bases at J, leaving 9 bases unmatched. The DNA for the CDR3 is TGTGCCAGCAGCTTAGTGGGACTAGCGGGGTCTACGAGCTCCTACAATGAGCAGTTCTTC. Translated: CASSLVGLAGSTSSYNEQFF. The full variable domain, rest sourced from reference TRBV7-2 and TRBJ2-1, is GAGVSQSPSNKVTEKGKDVELRCDPISGHTALYWYRQSLGQGLEFLIYFQGNSAPDKSGLPSDRFSAERTGGSVSTLTIQRTQQEDSAVYLCASSLVGLAGSTSSYNEQFFGPGTRLTVL.

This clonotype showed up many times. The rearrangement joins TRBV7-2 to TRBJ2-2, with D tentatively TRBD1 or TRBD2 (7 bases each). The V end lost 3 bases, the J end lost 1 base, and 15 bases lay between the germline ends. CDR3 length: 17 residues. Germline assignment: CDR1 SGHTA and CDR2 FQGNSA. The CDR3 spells CASSFGRGRLNTGELFF. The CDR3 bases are TGTGCCAGCAGCTTTGGGAGGGGGCGTCTGAACACCGGGGAGCTGTTTTTT. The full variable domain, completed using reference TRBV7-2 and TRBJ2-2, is GAGVSQSPSNKVTEKGKDVELRCDPISGHTALYWYRQSLGQGLEFLIYFQGNSAPDKSGLPSDRFSAERTGGSVSTLTIQRTQQEDSAVYLCASSFGRGRLNTGELFFGEGSRLTVL.

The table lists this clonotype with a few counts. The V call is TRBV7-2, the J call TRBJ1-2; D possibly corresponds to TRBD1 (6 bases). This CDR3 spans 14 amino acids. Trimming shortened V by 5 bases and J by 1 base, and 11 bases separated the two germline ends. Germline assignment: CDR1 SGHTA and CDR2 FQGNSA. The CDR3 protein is CASSRGQINYGYTF. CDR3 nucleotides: TGTGCCAGCAGCCGCGGACAGATTAACTATGGCTACACCTTC.

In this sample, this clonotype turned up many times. The CDR3 DNA reads as TGCGCCAGCAGCCAAGAAGCTAAGGATTCACCCCTCCACTTT. It yields the protein CASSQEAKDSPLHF. The chain carries TRBV4-3 and TRBJ1-6; D is ambiguous. V lost 0 bases and J 8 bases, leaving 8 bases between the germline ends. CDR1 and CDR2 (germline): LGHNA, YSLEER. The CDR3 is 14 amino acids.

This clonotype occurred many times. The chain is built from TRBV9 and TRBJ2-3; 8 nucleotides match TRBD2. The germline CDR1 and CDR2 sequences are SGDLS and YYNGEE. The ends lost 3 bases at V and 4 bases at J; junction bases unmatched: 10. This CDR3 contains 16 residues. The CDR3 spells CASSGPQGAGADTQYF. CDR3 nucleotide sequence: TGTGCCAGCAGCGGACCCCAGGGAGCGGGGGCAGATACGCAGTATTTT.

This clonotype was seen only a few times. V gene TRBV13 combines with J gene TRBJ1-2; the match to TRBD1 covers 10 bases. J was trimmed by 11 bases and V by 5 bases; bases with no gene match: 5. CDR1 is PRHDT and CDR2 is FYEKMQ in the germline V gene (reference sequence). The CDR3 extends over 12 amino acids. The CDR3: CASSMGQGLYTF. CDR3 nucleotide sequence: TGTGCCAGCAGCATGGGACAGGGGCTTTACACCTTC.

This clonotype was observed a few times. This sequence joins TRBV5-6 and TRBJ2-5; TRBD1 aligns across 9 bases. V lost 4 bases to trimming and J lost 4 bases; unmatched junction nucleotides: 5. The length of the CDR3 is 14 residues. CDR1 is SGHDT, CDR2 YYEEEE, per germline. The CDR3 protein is CASSRTGVGETQYF. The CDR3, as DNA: TGTGCCAGCAGCAGGACAGGGGTAGGAGAGACCCAGTACTTC. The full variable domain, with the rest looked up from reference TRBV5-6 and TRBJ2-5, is DAGVTQSPTHLIKTRGQQVTLRCSPKSGHDTVSWYQQALGQGPQFIFQYYEEEERQRGNFPDRFSGHQFPNYSSELNVNALLLGDSALYLCASSRTGVGETQYFGPGTRLLVL.

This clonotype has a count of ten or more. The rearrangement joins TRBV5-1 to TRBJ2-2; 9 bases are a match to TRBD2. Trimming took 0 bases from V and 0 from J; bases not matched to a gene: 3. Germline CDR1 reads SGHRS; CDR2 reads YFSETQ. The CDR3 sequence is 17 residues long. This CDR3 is CASSLVLAGANTGELFF. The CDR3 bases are TGCGCCAGCAGCTTGGTTTTAGCGGGGGCGAACACCGGGGAGCTGTTTTTT.

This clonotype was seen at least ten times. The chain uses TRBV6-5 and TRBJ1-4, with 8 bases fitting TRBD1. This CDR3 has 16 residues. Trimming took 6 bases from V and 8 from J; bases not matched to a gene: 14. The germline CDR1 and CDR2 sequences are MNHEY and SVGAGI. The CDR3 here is CASRADRVGMREKLFF. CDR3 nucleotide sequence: TGTGCCAGCAGGGCGGACAGGGTCGGAATGAGGGAAAAACTGTTTTTT.

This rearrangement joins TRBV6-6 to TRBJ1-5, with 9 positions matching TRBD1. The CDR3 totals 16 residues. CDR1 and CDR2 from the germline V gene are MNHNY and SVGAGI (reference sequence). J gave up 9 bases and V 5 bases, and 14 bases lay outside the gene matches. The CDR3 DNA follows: TGTGCCAGCAGTCGAGACAGGGGGGTAGGGGATCGGCCCCAGCATTTT. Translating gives CASSRDRGVGDRPQHF.

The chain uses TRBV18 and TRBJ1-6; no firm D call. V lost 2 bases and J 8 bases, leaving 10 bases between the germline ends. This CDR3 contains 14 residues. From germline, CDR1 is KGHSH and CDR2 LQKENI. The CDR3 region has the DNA TGTGCCAGCTCACCATCGGATCGGGATTCACCCCTCCACTTT. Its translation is CASSPSDRDSPLHF.

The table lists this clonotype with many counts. CDR3 protein: CASSYSISGGDTQYF. DNA of the CDR3: TGTGCCAGCAGTTACTCGATCAGCGGGGGTGATACGCAGTATTTT. The rearrangement uses TRBV6-6 and TRBJ2-3; the match to TRBD2 covers 8 bases. Germline CDR1 is MNHNY and CDR2 is SVGAGI (reference sequence). This CDR3 contains 15 residues. J was trimmed by 6 bases and V by 0 bases; bases with no gene match: 5.

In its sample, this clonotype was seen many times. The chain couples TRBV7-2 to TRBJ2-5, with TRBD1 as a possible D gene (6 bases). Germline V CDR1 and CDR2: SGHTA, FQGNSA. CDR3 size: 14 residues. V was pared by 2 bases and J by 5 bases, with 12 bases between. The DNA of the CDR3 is TGTGCCAGCAGCTTACAGGGGCGCCGGGAGACCCAGTACTTC. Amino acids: CASSLQGRRETQYF.

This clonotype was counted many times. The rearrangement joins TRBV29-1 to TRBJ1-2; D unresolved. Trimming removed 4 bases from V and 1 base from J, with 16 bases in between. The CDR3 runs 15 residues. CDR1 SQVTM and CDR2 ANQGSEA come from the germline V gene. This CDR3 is CSVGDPSPHNYGYTF. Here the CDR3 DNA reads TGCAGCGTTGGGGATCCTTCTCCCCATAACTATGGCTACACCTTC.

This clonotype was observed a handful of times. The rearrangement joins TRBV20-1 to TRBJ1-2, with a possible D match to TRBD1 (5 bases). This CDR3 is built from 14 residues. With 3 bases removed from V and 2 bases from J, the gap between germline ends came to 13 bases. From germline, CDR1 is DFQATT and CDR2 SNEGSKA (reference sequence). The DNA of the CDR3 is TGCAGTGCTAGCGCAGGGAGTGCAAACTATGGCTACACCTTC. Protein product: CSASAGSANYGYTF.

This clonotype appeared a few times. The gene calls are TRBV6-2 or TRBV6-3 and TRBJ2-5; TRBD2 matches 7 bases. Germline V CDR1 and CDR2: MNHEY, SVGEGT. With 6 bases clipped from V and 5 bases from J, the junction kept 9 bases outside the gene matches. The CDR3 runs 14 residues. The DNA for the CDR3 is TGTGCCAGCAGAGGGACTAACTCTTGGGAGACCCAGTACTTC. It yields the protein CASRGTNSWETQYF.

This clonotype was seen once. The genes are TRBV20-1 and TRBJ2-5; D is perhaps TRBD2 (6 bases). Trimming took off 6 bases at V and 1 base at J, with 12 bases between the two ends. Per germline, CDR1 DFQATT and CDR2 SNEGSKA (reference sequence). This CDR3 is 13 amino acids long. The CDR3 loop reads CSARRAIQETQYF. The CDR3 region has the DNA TGCAGTGCCCGGAGGGCCATCCAAGAGACCCAGTACTTC.

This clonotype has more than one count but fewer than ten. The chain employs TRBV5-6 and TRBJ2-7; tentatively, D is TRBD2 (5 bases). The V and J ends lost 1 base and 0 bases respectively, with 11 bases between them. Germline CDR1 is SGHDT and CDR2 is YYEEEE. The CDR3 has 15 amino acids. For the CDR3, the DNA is TGTGCCAGCAGCTTGATAGCGCCGAGCTCCTACGAGCAGTACTTC. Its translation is CASSLIAPSSYEQYF.

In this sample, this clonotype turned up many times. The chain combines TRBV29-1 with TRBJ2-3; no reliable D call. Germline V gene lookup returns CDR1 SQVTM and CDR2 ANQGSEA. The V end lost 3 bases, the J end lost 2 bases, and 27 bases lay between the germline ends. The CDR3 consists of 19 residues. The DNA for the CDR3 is TGCAGCGTTGAGGTCCGCGAGTTAAGGCGCCAGCAGGTCACAGATACGCAGTATTTT. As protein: CSVEVRELRRQQVTDTQYF.